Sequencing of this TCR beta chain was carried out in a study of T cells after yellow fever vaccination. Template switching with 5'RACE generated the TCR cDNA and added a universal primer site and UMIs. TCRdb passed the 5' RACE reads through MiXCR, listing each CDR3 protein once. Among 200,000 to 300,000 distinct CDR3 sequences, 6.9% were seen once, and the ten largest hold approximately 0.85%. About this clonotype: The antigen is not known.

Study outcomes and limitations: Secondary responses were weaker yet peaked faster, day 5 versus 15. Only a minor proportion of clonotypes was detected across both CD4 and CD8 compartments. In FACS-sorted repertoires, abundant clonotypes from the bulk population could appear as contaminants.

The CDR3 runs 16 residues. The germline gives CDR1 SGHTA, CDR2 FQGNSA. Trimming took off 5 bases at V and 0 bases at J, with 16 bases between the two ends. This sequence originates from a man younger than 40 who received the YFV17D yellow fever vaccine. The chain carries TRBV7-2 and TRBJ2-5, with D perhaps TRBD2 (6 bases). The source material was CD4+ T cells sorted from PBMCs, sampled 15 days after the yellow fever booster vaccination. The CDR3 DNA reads TGTGCCAGCAGCCCCTGGAGGGGTGGGGACCAAGAGACCCAGTACTTC. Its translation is CASSPWRGGDQETQYF.